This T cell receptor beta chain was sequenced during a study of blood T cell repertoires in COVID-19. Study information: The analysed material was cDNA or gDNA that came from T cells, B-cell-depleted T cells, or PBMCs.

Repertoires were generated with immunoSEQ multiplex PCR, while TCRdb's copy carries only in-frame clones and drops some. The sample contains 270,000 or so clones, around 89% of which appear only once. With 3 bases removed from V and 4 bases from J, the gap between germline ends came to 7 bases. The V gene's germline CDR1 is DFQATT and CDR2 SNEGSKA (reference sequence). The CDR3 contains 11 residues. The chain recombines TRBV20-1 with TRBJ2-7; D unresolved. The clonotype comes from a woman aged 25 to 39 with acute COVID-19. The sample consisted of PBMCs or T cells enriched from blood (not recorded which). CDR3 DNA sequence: TGCAGTGCTAGCCCCCTTTACGAGCAGTACTTC. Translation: CSASPLYEQYF.